What follows are 5 T cell receptor beta chains derived from one specimen sequenced in a study of blood T cell repertoires in COVID-19. Measured with immunoSEQ multiplex PCR; TCRdb has only the in-frame clones, and not every one. The sample consists of 95,000 to 100,000 clones, roughly nine tenths of them appearing once. The material sequenced was peripheral blood. These receptors were obtained from a man between 50 and 59 years old with acute or convalescent COVID-19.

The CDR3 nucleotides are TGTGCCAGCAGCTCTTCGAGCTCCTACAATGAGCAGTTCTTC. This sequence encodes CASSSSSSYNEQFF. V gene TRBV9 combines with J gene TRBJ2-1; D uncertain. The CDR3 is made up of 14 amino acids. Germline V gene data show CDR1 as SGDLS and CDR2 as YYNGEE. The V and J ends lost 4 bases and 0 bases respectively, with 8 bases between them.

Written as DNA, the CDR3 is TGCGCCAGCACCCCCCAGGCGCCAGGAAACACCATATATTTT. This encodes CASTPQAPGNTIYF. The chain links TRBV5-1 to TRBJ1-3, with D uncertain. Per the germline V gene, CDR1 is SGHRS and CDR2 is YFSETQ. The CDR3 is 14 residues long. V lost 6 bases and J 4 bases, leaving 14 bases between the germline ends.

The chain links TRBV15 to TRBJ2-1; 11 bases line up with TRBD1. This CDR3 has 17 residues. V lost 0 bases to trimming and J lost 5 bases; unmatched junction nucleotides: 6. Germline CDR1 is LNHNV and CDR2 is YYDKDF (reference sequence). Here the CDR3 reads CATSRDLGQGDNNEQFF. The CDR3 nucleotides read TGTGCCACCAGCAGAGATTTGGGACAGGGGGACAACAATGAGCAGTTCTTC.

CDR3 in amino acids: CASSVSSGNGYGYTF. CDR3 in DNA: TGTGCCAGCAGTGTAAGTTCCGGGAATGGCTATGGCTACACCTTC. The chain employs TRBV2 and TRBJ1-2; D is uncertain. CDR3 length: 15 residues. Trimming pared 4 bases from V and 4 bases from J, leaving 16 bases between. Germline V CDR1 and CDR2: SNHLY, FYNNEI.

V usage is TRBV4-3 and J usage is TRBJ1-2, with 8 bases aligning to TRBD1. CDR3 length: 14 residues. The germline V gene encodes CDR1 LGHNA and CDR2 YSLEER. The trim removed 3 bases at V and 3 bases at J, leaving 3 bases unmatched. The CDR3 DNA is TGCGCCAGCAGCCAGGACAGGGCCTACTATGGCTACACCTTC. Translated: CASSQDRAYYGYTF.